The 23 T cell receptor beta chains below all came from one sample that was sequenced in a study of T cell repertoires in cytomegalovirus infection. A single record per CDR3 protein comes from TCRdb applying MiXCR to the reads. Found here are about 310,000 distinct CDR3 sequences, around 25% of them singletons; the top ten hold approximately 12%. For these TCRs, the target antigens are not known. Here the sequenced sample was cultured PBMCs, taken from culture after CMV antigen stimulation. These receptors were taken from a human donor in good health (CMV status not recorded). Some clones in this sample may be carry-over from other donors' samples.

A single count supports this clonotype. This chain joins TRBV7-9 and TRBJ2-1; 12 bases are a match to TRBD2. CDR1 is SEHNR and CDR2 is FQNEAQ in the germline V gene (reference sequence). CDR3 size: 17 residues. The junction had 12 bases not matched to a gene; V was cut back by 5 bases and J by 7 bases. The CDR3 spells CASSAQRLAGESNEQFF. CDR3 nucleotide sequence: TGTGCCAGCAGCGCACAAAGACTAGCGGGAGAATCGAATGAGCAGTTCTTC.

This clonotype was counted many times. The genes are TRBV7-8 and TRBJ1-3; TRBD1 might be the D (5 bases). V was pared by 5 bases and J by 2 bases, with 10 bases between. The CDR3 extends over 14 amino acids. Germline loops: CDR1 SGHVS, CDR2 FQNEAQ. For the CDR3, the DNA is TGTGCCAGCAGCCCCCAGGACACTGGAAACACCATATATTTT. Translated: CASSPQDTGNTIYF.

This clonotype was found a few times. The chain recombines TRBV29-1 with TRBJ2-4; 8 nucleotides match TRBD1. CDR1 SQVTM and CDR2 ANQGSEA come from the germline V gene. Losses at the gene ends were 7 bases for V and 6 bases for J; bases not matched to a gene: 11. The CDR3 is 14 residues long. CDR3 DNA: TGCAGCGCAGGGGACGGGCAGGGGGCAAACATTCAGTACTTC. Its protein is CSAGDGQGANIQYF.

The sample holds many counts of this clonotype. V and J are TRBV20-1 and TRBJ2-3, with D uncertain. CDR1 is DFQATT and CDR2 is SNEGSKA in the germline V gene (reference sequence). Trimming removed 0 bases from V and 2 bases from J, with 12 bases in between. This CDR3 region has 15 residues. The CDR3 loop is CSARDLSLYTDTQYF. The CDR3 DNA reads as TGCAGTGCTAGAGATCTCAGTTTGTACACAGATACGCAGTATTTT.

This clonotype was recorded many times. This chain connects TRBV19 to TRBJ1-2; 7 positions agree with TRBD1. Germline V gene lookup returns CDR1 LNHDA and CDR2 SQIVND (reference sequence). V was pared by 8 bases and J by 2 bases, with 14 bases of the junction left unmatched. The CDR3 spans 16 residues. The CDR3 sequence: CASAIGQAGGNYGYTF. The DNA of the CDR3 is TGTGCCAGTGCTATAGGACAGGCTGGGGGAAACTATGGCTACACCTTC.

This clonotype was recorded many times. The gene calls are TRBV7-8 and TRBJ2-7; D is perhaps TRBD2 (6 bases). Germline assignment: CDR1 SGHVS and CDR2 FQNEAQ. V lost 1 base to trimming and J lost 3 bases, with 13 bases between them. This CDR3 has 15 amino acids. The CDR3 region has the DNA TGTGCCAGCAGCTTAGAGGAGGGAGGACTCTACGAGCAGTACGTC. Protein product: CASSLEEGGLYEQYV.

The J gene is TRBJ2-1, the V gene TRBV9; TRBD2 aligns across 7 bases. With 2 bases clipped from V and 8 bases from J, the junction kept 7 bases outside the gene matches. Germline lookup yields CDR1 SGDLS and CDR2 YYNGEE. CDR3 length: 14 residues. In DNA, the CDR3 is TGTGCCAGCAGCGTCAGACTAGCCTCCCATGAGCAGTTCTTC. Encoded protein: CASSVRLASHEQFF.

This chain connects TRBV7-9 to TRBJ2-7; 10 bases map to TRBD2. The CDR3 totals 13 residues. The V segment lost 3 bases and the J segment 5 bases; nucleotides outside the gene matches: 1. The germline CDR1 and CDR2 sequences are SEHNR and FQNEAQ (reference sequence). In DNA form, the CDR3 reads TGTGCCAGCAGCTTTACTAGCGGGGACGAGCAGTACTTC. This codes for CASSFTSGDEQYF. Complete variable domain (other parts from reference TRBV7-9 and TRBJ2-7): DTGVSQNPRHKITKRGQNVTFRCDPISEHNRLYWYRQTLGQGPEFLTYFQNEAQLEKSRLLSDRFSAERPKGSFSTLEIQRTEQGDSAMYLCASSFTSGDEQYFGPGTRLTVT.

V usage is TRBV12-5 and J usage is TRBJ2-1; D is possibly TRBD2 (6 bases). The germline gives CDR1 LGHNT, CDR2 FRNRAP. The CDR3 has 15 amino acids. Trimming shortened V by 5 bases and J by 8 bases, and 19 bases separated the two germline ends. CDR3 amino acids: CASGPIGEARDEQFF. The CDR3 DNA follows: TGTGCTAGTGGTCCAATAGGGGAGGCCAGGGATGAGCAGTTCTTC.

Many counts were recorded for this clonotype. This chain uses TRBV12-3 or TRBV12-4 with TRBJ2-1; 11 bases agree with TRBD2. After removal of 7 bases from V and 7 bases from J, the junction contained 9 bases not matched to a gene. This CDR3 has 15 amino acids. CDR3 DNA sequence: TGTGCCAGCACCATTAGCGGGAGGGCCCTAAATGAGCAGTTCTTC. Translation gives CASTISGRALNEQFF.

This clonotype came up once. This rearrangement joins TRBV6-5 to TRBJ2-1; D ambiguous. In germline, CDR1 is MNHEY, CDR2 SVGAGI. The CDR3 contains 12 residues. Trimming took off 6 bases at V and 6 bases at J, with 9 bases between the two ends. The CDR3 nucleotides read TGTGCCAGCAGGGTTAGAGGCAATGAGCAGTTCTTC. Its translation: CASRVRGNEQFF.

V is TRBV7-8 and J is TRBJ2-2; unclear D gene. CDR1 is SGHVS and CDR2 is FQNEAQ in the germline V gene. Trimming took off 6 bases at V and 1 base at J, with 6 bases between the two ends. CDR3 length: 13 amino acids. CDR3 sequence (DNA): TGTGCCAGCAGGGGTGGGAACACCGGGGAGCTGTTTTTT. Translated, it gives CASRGGNTGELFF.

The chain is built from TRBV19 and TRBJ2-2; 8 bases match TRBD1. This CDR3 spans 17 amino acids. V trimming: 7 bases; J trimming: 7 bases; junction bases outside the gene matches: 17. From germline, CDR1 is LNHDA and CDR2 SQIVND (reference sequence). The CDR3 nucleotides read TGTGCCAGTATTCCCCCTCGGGGGACAGGACACCGCGGGGAGCTGTTTTTT. Protein product: CASIPPRGTGHRGELFF.

In this sample, this clonotype turned up a few times. The V gene is TRBV7-2, the J gene TRBJ2-1; D may be TRBD2 (6 bases). The CDR3 length is 15 residues. The V end lost 5 bases, the J end lost 6 bases, and 17 bases lay between the germline ends. The germline CDR1 and CDR2 sequences are SGHTA and FQGNSA. The CDR3 spells CASSLAGTQGNEQFF. CDR3 sequence (DNA): TGTGCCAGCAGCCTTGCCGGGACTCAAGGCAATGAGCAGTTCTTC.

The V gene is TRBV29-1, the J gene TRBJ2-1; TRBD2 agrees at 9 bases. The germline gives CDR1 SQVTM, CDR2 ANQGSEA. CDR3 size: 14 residues. V dropped 1 base and J dropped 7; count of bases not matched to a gene: 5. The CDR3 spells CSVEGREGGNEQFF. Written as DNA, the CDR3 is TGCAGCGTTGAAGGGCGGGAGGGGGGTAATGAGCAGTTCTTC.

This clonotype was found many times. This sequence joins TRBV5-4 and TRBJ1-5; 9 nucleotides align to TRBD1. Germline V CDR1 and CDR2: SGHNT, YYREEE (reference sequence). The CDR3 loop spans 16 amino acids. After removal of 4 bases from V and 6 bases from J, the junction contained 11 bases not matched to a gene. CDR3 sequence reads: CASSPWPGTGSQPQHF. The CDR3 region has the DNA TGTGCCAGCAGCCCATGGCCCGGGACAGGGAGTCAGCCCCAGCATTTT. Combining the CDR3 with reference TRBV5-4 and TRBJ1-5 gives the whole variable domain ETGVTQSPTHLIKTRGQQVTLRCSSQSGHNTVSWYQQALGQGPQFIFQYYREEENGRGNFPPRFSGLQFPNYSSELNVNALELDDSALYLCASSPWPGTGSQPQHFGDGTRLSIL.

The table lists this clonotype with many counts. The V call is TRBV7-6, the J call TRBJ2-1; D assignment may be TRBD1 or TRBD2 (7 bases each). This CDR3 is 16 amino acids long. Trimming shortened V by 1 base and J by 3 bases, and 13 bases separated the two germline ends. Germline CDR1 reads SGHVS; CDR2 reads FNYEAQ. CDR3 residues: CASSLGGRDSYNEQFF. The CDR3 nucleotides read TGTGCCAGCAGCTTAGGAGGGAGGGACAGCTACAATGAGCAGTTCTTC.

This clonotype has more than one count but fewer than ten. The J gene is TRBJ2-2, the V gene TRBV6-2 or TRBV6-3; 14 bases line up with TRBD2. Germline V gives CDR1 MNHEY, CDR2 SVGEGT. The CDR3 is 18 residues long. The V and J ends lost 0 bases and 3 bases, in that order; junction bases with no gene match: 3. The CDR3 DNA reads as TGTGCCAGCAGTTACTCGGGACTAGCGGGAGTTGACACCGGGGAGCTGTTTTTT. It yields the protein CASSYSGLAGVDTGELFF.

The gene calls are TRBV27 and TRBJ2-7, with TRBD1 matching 8 bases. Germline CDR1 and CDR2: MNHEY and SMNVEV (reference sequence). V trimming: 5 bases; J trimming: 5 bases; junction bases outside the gene matches: 17. The CDR3 has 17 residues. For the CDR3, the DNA is TGTGCCAGCAGTCCTTCCTCGGGACAGGTCAACGAGGACGAGCAGTACGTC. Protein sequence: CASSPSSGQVNEDEQYV.

The chain uses TRBV7-9 and TRBJ2-3; D unclear. Germline CDR1 is SEHNR and CDR2 is FQNEAQ (reference sequence). Trimming took 5 bases from V and 6 from J, leaving 18 bases between them. The CDR3 is made up of 15 amino acids. DNA for the CDR3: TGTGCCAGCAGCCAGACTGGAACTACGTGGGATACGCAGTATTTT. It yields the protein CASSQTGTTWDTQYF.

This clonotype was found a few times. The CDR3 region has the DNA TGTGCCAGCAGCCTAACCCTAGCGAACATTCAGTACTTC. This gives the protein CASSLTLANIQYF. The genes are TRBV7-8 and TRBJ2-4; D might be TRBD2 (6 bases). The CDR3 is 13 residues long. V dropped 5 bases and J dropped 7 bases, with 12 bases sitting between them. CDR1 and CDR2 from the germline V gene are SGHVS and FQNEAQ.

This clonotype was seen a handful of times. The chain has TRBV20-1 and TRBJ2-2; D gene uncertain. Germline assignment: CDR1 DFQATT and CDR2 SNEGSKA (reference sequence). The CDR3 sequence is 13 residues long. Trimming pared 6 bases from V and 2 bases from J, leaving 10 bases between. CDR3 sequence: CSAFGVNTGELFF. As DNA, the CDR3 is TGCAGTGCGTTCGGTGTCAACACCGGGGAGCTGTTTTTT.

This chain connects TRBV19 to TRBJ2-1, with 14 bases that match TRBD2. The germline gives CDR1 LNHDA, CDR2 SQIVND (reference sequence). V shed 7 bases, J shed 2 bases, and the junction held 4 bases outside the gene matches. The CDR3 is 16 residues long. This CDR3 is CASKTTSGRAYNEQFF. The DNA for the CDR3 is TGTGCCAGTAAAACGACTAGCGGGAGGGCCTACAATGAGCAGTTCTTC.